This paragraph covers one T cell receptor (beta chain) sequence. The sample originates from a study of identical twins. TCRdb re-called the 5' RACE reads through MiXCR, storing one row per CDR3 protein. Among 1.5 million to 2 million distinct CDR3 sequences listed, around 33% were seen once. CDR1 and CDR2 from the germline V gene are SGHNT and YYREEE (reference sequence). CDR3 size: 12 residues. V lost 4 bases and J lost 6, with 10 bases in between. The receptor's source is a newborn girl in good health. The chain links TRBV5-4 to TRBJ1-2; D remains unclear. Specimen: cord blood. The CDR3 nucleotides are TGTGCCAGCAGCACCGGGAGGGATGGCTACACCTTC. Translation gives CASSTGRDGYTF.